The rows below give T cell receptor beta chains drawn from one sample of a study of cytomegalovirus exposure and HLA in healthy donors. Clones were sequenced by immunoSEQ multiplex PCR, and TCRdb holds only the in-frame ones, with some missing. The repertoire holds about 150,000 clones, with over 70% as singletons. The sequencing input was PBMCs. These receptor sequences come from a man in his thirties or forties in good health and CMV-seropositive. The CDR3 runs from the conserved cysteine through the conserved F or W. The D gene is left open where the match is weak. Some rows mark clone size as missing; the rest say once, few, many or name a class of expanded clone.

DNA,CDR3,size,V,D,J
TGTGCCACCGGGACAGAGGGTAGCACAGATACGCAGTATTTT,CATGTEGSTDTQYF,.,TRBV10-3,TRBD1,TRBJ2-3
TGTGCCAGCACGAACGGGAGGGCCGGGTACGAGCAGTACTTC,CASTNGRAGYEQYF,.,TRBV25-1,TRBD2,TRBJ2-7
TGTGCCAGCAGTGAAGGGGGGGGGCAAAACATTCAGTACTTC,CASSEGGGQNIQYF,.,TRBV6-1,.,TRBJ2-4
TGTGCCAGCAGCCAAGATCTGAGCACAGATACGCAGTATTTT,CASSQDLSTDTQYF,.,TRBV14,.,TRBJ2-3
TGTGCTAGCCGGGGACTCCTTAGCACAGATACGCAGTATTTT,CASRGLLSTDTQYF,once,TRBV12-5,.,TRBJ2-3
TGTGCCAGCAGCCCGAACACAGGGGGCACTGAAGCTTTCTTT,CASSPNTGGTEAFF,.,TRBV7-9,TRBD1,TRBJ1-1
TGTGCCAGCAGTGAAGTAACAGGGATCCTTCCCGGGGAGCTGTTTTTT,CASSEVTGILPGELFF,few,TRBV2,.,TRBJ2-2
TGTGCCAGCAGCTTGTGGTCTGTCCGGGTCCCGTTCTTC,CASSLWSVRVPFF,.,TRBV5-4,.,TRBJ2-1
TGTGCCAGCAGTCCTCACGGGGAGGGTTCCTATAATTCACCCCTCCACTTT,CASSPHGEGSYNSPLHF,.,TRBV28,.,TRBJ1-6
TGCGCCAGCAGCCCGGGGGGCTCTTTACGGGAGACCCAGTACTTC,CASSPGGSLRETQYF,.,TRBV5-1,.,TRBJ2-5
TGTGCCCTCTCCCCCAGGGGGCGCTCAACTAATGAAAAACTGTTTTTT,CALSPRGRSTNEKLFF,.,TRBV30,TRBD1,TRBJ1-4